These T cell receptor beta chains were read from a single sample in a study of blood T cell repertoires in COVID-19. Clones were sequenced by immunoSEQ multiplex PCR, and TCRdb holds only the in-frame ones, with some missing. The sample shows some 260,000 clones, about 81% of them seen only once. The sequencing input was PBMCs or T cells enriched from blood (not recorded which). The source is a young man with acute COVID-19. The CDR3 runs from the conserved cysteine through the conserved F or W. Each record gives: V gene, J gene, clone size, D gene, CDR3 protein, CDR3 DNA. D genes are given only for firm matches. The listing skips clone size in some rows; elsewhere it reads once, few, many or a size class.

>TRBV29-1|TRBJ2-6|few|.
CSVAGSGANVLTF
TGCAGCGTAGCGGGCTCTGGGGCCAACGTCCTGACTTTC
>TRBV15|TRBJ2-2|.|.
CATRSSPPNTGELFF
TGTGCCACCCGAAGCTCGCCTCCGAACACCGGGGAGCTGTTTTTT
>TRBV11-1|TRBJ2-1|.|.
CASSTRLGGEQFF
TGTGCCAGCAGCACGCGTCTAGGGGGTGAGCAGTTCTTC
>TRBV9|TRBJ1-2|.|.
CASSRGQNYGYTF
TGTGCCAGCAGTCGTGGGCAGAACTATGGCTACACCTTC
>TRBV20-1|TRBJ2-1|.|.
CSARSEWEQFF
TGCAGTGCTAGAAGTGAGTGGGAGCAGTTCTTC
>TRBV20-1|TRBJ1-2|once|.
CSASPGGDNYGYTF
TGCAGTGCTAGTCCCGGGGGAGATAACTATGGCTACACCTTC
>TRBV2|TRBJ1-5|few|.
CASTPEAVSPQHF
TGTGCCAGCACCCCTGAGGCCGTTTCCCCCCAGCATTTT
>TRBV19|TRBJ1-2|.|TRBD1
CASSIGTDYGYTF
TGTGCCAGTAGTATCGGGACAGACTATGGCTACACCTTC
>TRBV10-1|TRBJ1-1|.|.
CASSEFTGLPNTEAFF
TGCGCCAGCAGTGAATTTACGGGACTCCCGAACACTGAAGCTTTCTTT
>TRBV10-2|TRBJ2-2|few|.
CASSPGLGPGELFF
TGCGCCAGCAGCCCGGGACTGGGACCCGGGGAGCTGTTTTTT
>TRBV5-1|TRBJ1-1|.|TRBD1
CASSEAAGGILSAEAFF
TGCGCCAGCAGCGAGGCGGCAGGGGGCATCCTCTCCGCTGAAGCTTTCTTT
>TRBV5-4|TRBJ1-3|.|.
CASSLELAGNTIYF
TGTGCCAGCAGCTTGGAACTTGCCGGAAACACCATATATTTT
>TRBV12-3/TRBV12-4|TRBJ2-6|.|.
CASSRRQVDVLTF
TGTGCCAGCAGTCGCCGACAGGTAGACGTCCTGACTTTC
>TRBV12-3/TRBV12-4|TRBJ1-6|.|TRBD1
CASSGQGNSPLHF
TGTGCCAGCAGCGGACAGGGTAATTCACCCCTCCACTTT
>TRBV6-2/TRBV6-3|TRBJ2-1|once|TRBD2
CASSSILTGTRSVDEQFF
TGTGCCAGCAGTTCCATTCTTACCGGGACTAGGAGCGTCGATGAGCAGTTCTTC
>TRBV10-1|TRBJ1-6|.|TRBD1
CASSPDRASPLHF
TGCGCCAGCAGCCCGGACAGGGCTTCACCCCTCCACTTT
>TRBV2|TRBJ1-1|.|.
CASSRGISGTEAFF
TGTGCCAGCAGTAGGGGGATAAGCGGCACTGAAGCTTTCTTT
>TRBV6-5|TRBJ1-2|many|TRBD1
CASSIFAGGNGYTF
TGTGCCAGCAGTATTTTTGCAGGGGGGAACGGCTACACCTTC
>TRBV9|TRBJ1-1|.|.
CASSASIQGHMNTEAFF
TGTGCCAGCAGCGCTTCGATTCAGGGGCACATGAACACTGAAGCTTTCTTT
>TRBV7-9|TRBJ2-1|.|.
CASSKRQALAYNEQFF
TGTGCCAGCAGCAAGAGACAGGCTCTAGCCTACAATGAGCAGTTCTTC
>TRBV7-2|TRBJ2-3|.|TRBD2
CASSSEPGLTTDTQYF
TGTGCCAGCAGCTCAGAACCGGGACTAACGACAGATACGCAGTATTTT
>TRBV21-1|TRBJ2-1|.|.
CASSKSLAGVDEQFF
TGTGCCAGCAGCAAATCTCTAGCGGGAGTTGATGAGCAGTTCTTC
>TRBV28|TRBJ1-2|few|.
CASSLSVNGYTF
TGTGCCAGCAGTTTATCCGTTAATGGCTACACCTTC
>TRBV23-1|TRBJ2-5|.|TRBD1
CASSEQGDGETQYF
TGCGCCAGCAGTGAACAGGGGGACGGGGAGACCCAGTACTTC
>TRBV11-2|TRBJ2-5|.|TRBD1
CASSLGGDRVAQYF
TGTGCCAGCAGCTTAGGGGGGGACAGGGTGGCCCAGTACTTC
>TRBV4-1|TRBJ1-1|.|.
CASSQGGRRNTEAFF
TGCGCCAGCAGCCAGGGGGGACGGCGAAACACTGAAGCTTTCTTT
>TRBV6-5|TRBJ2-6|.|.
CATLTGSGANVLTF
TGTGCCACCTTAACAGGGTCTGGGGCCAACGTCCTGACTTTC
>TRBV19|TRBJ2-1|.|TRBD2
CASNVRGLVTGWGSYNEQFF
TGTGCCAGTAACGTCCGGGGACTAGTAACCGGCTGGGGGTCCTACAATGAGCAGTTCTTC
>TRBV3-1/TRBV3-2|TRBJ2-1|.|TRBD1
CASSRDRNEQFF
TGTGCCAGCAGCAGGGACAGAAATGAGCAGTTCTTC
>TRBV4-3|TRBJ2-2|.|TRBD2
CASSQEAGGNTGELFF
TGCGCCAGCAGCCAAGAGGCGGGAGGAAACACCGGGGAGCTGTTTTTT
>TRBV12-3/TRBV12-4|TRBJ1-5|.|.
CASSTAGRQPQHF
TGTGCCAGCAGTACCGCAGGTCGGCAGCCCCAGCATTTT
>TRBV2|TRBJ1-4|.|TRBD1
CASMLQGALLNEKLFF
TGTGCCAGCATGTTACAGGGGGCCCTACTTAATGAAAAACTGTTTTTT